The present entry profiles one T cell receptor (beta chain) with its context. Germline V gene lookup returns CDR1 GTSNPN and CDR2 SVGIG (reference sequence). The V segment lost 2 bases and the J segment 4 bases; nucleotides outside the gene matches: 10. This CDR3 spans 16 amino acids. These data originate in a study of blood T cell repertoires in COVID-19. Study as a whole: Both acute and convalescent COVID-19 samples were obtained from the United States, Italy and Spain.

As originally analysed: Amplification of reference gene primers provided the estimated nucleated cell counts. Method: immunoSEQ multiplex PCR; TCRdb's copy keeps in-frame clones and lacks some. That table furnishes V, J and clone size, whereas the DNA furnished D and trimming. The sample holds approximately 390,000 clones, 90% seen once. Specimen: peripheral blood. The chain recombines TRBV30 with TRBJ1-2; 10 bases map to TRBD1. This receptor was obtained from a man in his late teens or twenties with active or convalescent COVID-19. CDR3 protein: CAWSPEPGQGSYGYTF. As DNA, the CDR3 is TGTGCCTGGAGTCCAGAACCGGGACAGGGGTCCTATGGCTACACCTTC.